The 28 T cell receptor beta chains listed next were all sequenced from one sample in a study of blood T cell repertoires in COVID-19. Clones were sequenced by immunoSEQ multiplex PCR, and TCRdb holds only the in-frame ones, with some missing. This table holds approximately 150,000 clones, approximately 82% found once. The sample was PBMCs or T cells enriched from blood (not recorded which). These receptors were taken from a man aged 55 to 69 who had recovered from COVID-19.

CDR3 region: CATGSGLDGEQYF. The CDR3 DNA reads as TGTGCCACGGGATCGGGGTTAGACGGCGAGCAGTACTTC. J is TRBJ2-7 and V is TRBV15; perhaps TRBD2 as D (5 bases). Trimming took 9 bases from V and 6 from J, leaving 18 bases between them. From germline, CDR1 is LNHNV and CDR2 YYDKDF (reference sequence). The CDR3 extends over 13 amino acids.

The gene calls are TRBV12-3 or TRBV12-4 and TRBJ1-5; D remains unclear. Trimming cost V 6 bases and J 5 bases, with 11 bases left between them. The CDR3 is made up of 13 amino acids. The DNA of the CDR3 is TGTGCCAGCAGCTCCGGGAGTGATCAGCCCCAGCATTTT. Translation: CASSSGSDQPQHF.

The chain employs TRBV12-3 or TRBV12-4 and TRBJ2-5, with D unresolved. Trimming stripped 3 bases from V and 0 bases from J, with 5 bases between. This CDR3 has 13 amino acids. CDR3 amino acids: CASSFWHQETQYF. The CDR3 DNA sequence: TGTGCCAGCAGTTTTTGGCACCAAGAGACCCAGTACTTC.

The genes are TRBV15 and TRBJ1-2, with D possibly matching TRBD1 (5 bases). The CDR3 is 15 amino acids. Germline V gene data show CDR1 as LNHNV and CDR2 as YYDKDF (reference sequence). Trimming took 4 bases from V and 2 from J, leaving 14 bases between them. The CDR3 loop is CATSIPGGGNYGYTF. The CDR3 nucleotides read TGTGCCACCAGCATCCCGGGGGGGGGAAACTATGGCTACACCTTC.

This rearrangement joins TRBV6-5 to TRBJ2-2; D unclear. Looked up from germline, CDR1 is MNHEY and CDR2 is SVGAGI. Trimming stripped 7 bases from V and 6 bases from J, with 9 bases between. This CDR3 is 12 amino acids long. CDR3 sequence (DNA): TGTGCCAGCACATCGAAGCCCGGGGAGCTGTTTTTT. Translation: CASTSKPGELFF.

The table lists this clone with a count of one. This rearrangement joins TRBV9 to TRBJ1-1; TRBD1 matches 9 bases. The germline V gene encodes CDR1 SGDLS and CDR2 YYNGEE. This CDR3 region has 17 residues. V lost 3 bases to trimming and J lost 1 base; unmatched junction nucleotides: 10. CDR3: CASSAPDGTGTNTEAFF. DNA of the CDR3: TGTGCCAGCAGCGCACCCGATGGGACAGGGACGAACACTGAAGCTTTCTTT.

The chain combines TRBV6-5 with TRBJ2-7; 10 positions match TRBD1. Trimming removed 6 bases from V and 1 base from J; junction bases left unmatched: 6. The germline V gene encodes CDR1 MNHEY and CDR2 SVGAGI. The CDR3 sequence is 15 residues long. CDR3 coding DNA: TGTGCCAGCAGCGAGGGGGACAGGGGTTCCTACGAGCAGTACTTC. This encodes CASSEGDRGSYEQYF.

The CDR3 region is CASSYSLPGTSGEQFF. The CDR3 region has the DNA TGTGCCAGCAGTTACTCGCTCCCGGGGACTAGTGGTGAGCAGTTCTTC. This chain connects TRBV6-6 to TRBJ2-1; the match to TRBD2 covers 8 bases. The CDR3 loop spans 16 amino acids. The trim removed 0 bases at V and 9 bases at J, leaving 10 bases unmatched. Germline assignment: CDR1 MNHNY and CDR2 SVGAGI (reference sequence).

The V gene is TRBV6-6, the J gene TRBJ2-2; no definite D call. V dropped 7 bases and J dropped 6 bases, with 6 bases sitting between them. The CDR3 totals 11 residues. In germline, CDR1 is MNHNY, CDR2 SVGAGI (reference sequence). CDR3 residues: CASTLSGELFF. The CDR3 nucleotides read TGTGCCAGCACCTTATCCGGGGAGCTGTTTTTT.

The chain recombines TRBV9 with TRBJ1-3; perhaps TRBD1 as D (6 bases). CDR1 and CDR2 (germline): SGDLS, YYNGEE. This CDR3 is built from 14 residues. Trimming took 6 bases from V and 4 from J, leaving 14 bases between them. CDR3 region: CASTIGRGGNTIYF. In DNA form, the CDR3 reads TGTGCCAGCACAATCGGCAGGGGCGGAAACACCATATATTTT.

This chain connects TRBV5-1 to TRBJ2-6, with 8 bases identical to TRBD1. Per germline, CDR1 SGHRS and CDR2 YFSETQ. The CDR3 contains 17 residues. The J segment lost 0 bases and the V segment lost 3 bases, leaving 5 bases of the junction unmatched. The chain's CDR3 is CASSSGQGRSGANVLTF. CDR3 DNA: TGCGCCAGCAGCTCCGGACAGGGCCGCTCTGGGGCCAACGTCCTGACTTTC.

This clone has just one count. V usage is TRBV28 and J usage is TRBJ2-7; TRBD2 aligns across 11 bases. Trimming at V came to 7 bases and at J to 1 base, leaving 6 bases not matched to a gene. The CDR3 length is 15 residues. Germline lookup yields CDR1 MDHEN and CDR2 SYDVKM. CDR3 nucleotides: TGTGCCAGCAATATTAGCGGGAGGGGTTCCTACGAGCAGTACTTC. Encoded protein: CASNISGRGSYEQYF.

The CDR3 DNA reads TGTGCCAGCAGTCGCGGGCCGGCCCCGTACGAGCAGTACTTC. It codes for CASSRGPAPYEQYF. V usage is TRBV28 and J usage is TRBJ2-7, with D perhaps matching TRBD2 (5 bases). V was cut by 5 bases and J by 4 bases, with 15 bases left in between. Germline V gives CDR1 MDHEN, CDR2 SYDVKM. The CDR3 extends over 14 amino acids.

This clone appeared a single time. The chain employs TRBV28 and TRBJ1-5, with unresolved D. The germline V and J ends were trimmed by 5 bases and 7 bases, with 12 bases remaining between them. The germline V gene encodes CDR1 MDHEN and CDR2 SYDVKM. The CDR3 extends over 13 amino acids. The CDR3 here is CASSGYLGQPQHF. The CDR3 nucleotides read TGTGCCAGCAGTGGGTACTTGGGCCAGCCCCAGCATTTT.

This clone was counted only a few times. J is TRBJ1-1 and V is TRBV19; D is uncertain. CDR3 length equals 16 residues. V lost 1 base to trimming and J lost 0 bases, with 12 bases between them. Looked up from germline, CDR1 is LNHDA and CDR2 is SQIVND (reference sequence). CDR3 loop: CASSIVPTQMNTEAFF. Here the CDR3 DNA reads TGTGCCAGTAGTATAGTGCCCACACAGATGAACACTGAAGCTTTCTTT.

A note on this clone: Relative to the germline gene, one junction end is altered; a read error may explain this. This sequence joins TRBV12-3 or TRBV12-4 and TRBJ1-5; 8 bases are a match to TRBD1. The CDR3 sequence is 13 residues long. This chain's CDR3 is CASSGQGGFPPIF. The CDR3 region has the DNA TGTGCCAGCAGTGGACAGGGTGGATTTCCCCCTATTTTT.

This clone was counted a single time. The chain carries TRBV7-2 and TRBJ2-3, with TRBD2 matching over 8 bases. CDR1 SGHTA and CDR2 FQGNSA come from the germline V gene. The V segment lost 1 base and the J segment 1 base; nucleotides outside the gene matches: 7. This CDR3 region has 17 residues. This chain's CDR3 is CASSLVLGGGRTDTQYF. CDR3 coding DNA: TGTGCCAGCAGCTTAGTCCTCGGGGGGGGTCGCACAGATACGCAGTATTTT.

This clone appeared once. The chain couples TRBV10-3 to TRBJ1-1, with a weak D call TRBD1 (5 bases). This CDR3 region has 15 residues. V was clipped by 3 bases and J by 3 bases, with 14 bases between them. The germline CDR1 and CDR2 sequences are ENHRY and SYGVKD. CDR3 loop: CAISDLPVGDTEAFF. The DNA of the CDR3 is TGTGCCATCAGTGATCTCCCCGTAGGGGACACTGAAGCTTTCTTT.

The genes are TRBV23-1 and TRBJ2-7, with D tentatively TRBD1 (8 bases). TRBV23-1 is an ORF; its function is uncertain. The CDR3 is 17 amino acids. Trimming took 1 base from V and 4 from J, leaving 20 bases between them. CDR3 region: CASSQWEGDRGFYEQYF. The CDR3 DNA reads TGCGCCAGCAGTCAATGGGAGGGAGACAGGGGCTTTTACGAGCAGTACTTC.

The chain is built from TRBV6-6 and TRBJ1-5; 9 bases fit TRBD1. The CDR3 has 22 residues. Germline assignment: CDR1 MNHNY and CDR2 SVGAGI (reference sequence). Trimming cost V 5 bases and J 0 bases; bases outside gene matches: 23. CDR3: CASSPWRVPGQGTQYSNQPQHF. CDR3 DNA: TGTGCCAGCAGTCCCTGGAGAGTACCGGGACAGGGTACCCAATATAGCAATCAGCCCCAGCATTTT.

The chain carries TRBV9 and TRBJ1-6; TRBD1 might be the D (5 bases). This CDR3 is built from 16 residues. The germline V and J ends were trimmed by 0 bases and 9 bases, with 16 bases remaining between them. Looked up from germline, CDR1 is SGDLS and CDR2 is YYNGEE. CDR3 in amino acids: CASSVDGGRVGSPLHF. The CDR3, as DNA: TGTGCCAGCAGCGTAGACGGGGGTAGAGTTGGTTCACCCCTCCACTTT. Variable domain in full (rest from reference TRBV9 and TRBJ1-6): DSGVTQTPKHLITATGQRVTLRCSPRSGDLSVYWYQQSLDQGLQFLIQYYNGEERAKGNILERFSAQQFPDLHSELNLSSLELGDSALYFCASSVDGGRVGSPLHFGNGTRLTVT.

In regard to this clone: The sample contains more than one DNA sequence encoding this CDR3. The chain recombines TRBV7-3 with TRBJ1-2, with a weak D call TRBD1 (5 bases). There are 13 residues in the CDR3. Trimming left V 5 bases short and J 2 bases short, with 9 bases between. In germline, CDR1 is SGHTA, CDR2 FQGTGA. The CDR3 DNA reads TGTGCCAGCAGCCAAGACAGAAACTATGGCTACACCTTC. Its protein product is CASSQDRNYGYTF.

The J gene is TRBJ1-3, the V gene TRBV27; 9 bases fit TRBD1. CDR3 length equals 15 residues. V lost 8 bases and J lost 5; bases outside the gene matches: 10. The V gene's germline CDR1 is MNHEY and CDR2 SMNVEV (reference sequence). CDR3 DNA sequence: TGTGCCAGCGACCATCGGACAGGGGAAAGAAACACCATATATTTT. Its protein is CASDHRTGERNTIYF.

The V and J genes are TRBV29-1 and TRBJ1-1, with TRBD1 identical over 7 bases. This CDR3 is 14 amino acids long. The V gene end was trimmed by 3 bases and the J gene end by 0 bases; junction bases not matched to a gene: 4. Germline assignment: CDR1 SQVTM and CDR2 ANQGSEA. The CDR3 reads CSVEETGLNTEAFF. The CDR3 bases are TGCAGCGTTGAGGAGACAGGGTTGAACACTGAAGCTTTCTTT.

This chain uses TRBV21-1 with TRBJ2-2; the table names TRBD2, a call not compared with the DNA. TRBV21-1 is termed a pseudogene. The CDR3 consists of 18 residues. The CDR3 sequence is CASSKGLAGGSNTGELFF. The CDR3 DNA follows: TGTGCCAGCAGCAAGGGACTAGCGGGGGGCTCGAACACCGGGGAGCTGTTTTTT.

The rearrangement links TRBV9 to TRBJ1-1, with unresolved D. The length of the CDR3 is 15 residues. V gave up 0 bases and J gave up 0 bases, with 9 bases separating them. From germline, CDR1 is SGDLS and CDR2 YYNGEE. The CDR3 DNA follows: TGTGCCAGCAGCGTAGTCCACAGCATGAACACTGAAGCTTTCTTT. It translates to CASSVVHSMNTEAFF.

This clone has more than one count but fewer than ten. J is TRBJ2-2 and V is TRBV9; TRBD2 matches 9 bases. This CDR3 contains 15 residues. Germline V gives CDR1 SGDLS, CDR2 YYNGEE. Trimming cost V 4 bases and J 3 bases; bases outside gene matches: 4. The CDR3 coding sequence is TGTGCCAGCAGCCGCGGCGGGAGGGACACCGGGGAGCTGTTTTTT. This translates into CASSRGGRDTGELFF.

The V and J genes are TRBV7-3 and TRBJ2-2; 9 nucleotides match TRBD1. There are 15 residues in the CDR3. V shed 5 bases, J shed 5 bases, and the junction held 6 bases outside the gene matches. CDR1 is SGHTA, CDR2 FQGTGA, per germline. The DNA of the CDR3 is TGTGCCAGCAGCCTACAGGGGGCGCTGACCGGGGAGCTGTTTTTT. It yields the protein CASSLQGALTGELFF.